This T cell receptor beta chain was obtained from a study of Graves' ophthalmopathy and Graves' hyperthyroidism. Study results and limitations: Blood also harbored most expanded thyroid clonotypes above 0.001 frequency.

Details on this clonotype: What it binds is not known. One base away lies a much larger clone, so this may be a sequencing read error. It is likely a read error, because the conserved phenylalanine at the end of the CDR3 is missing.

Trimming at V came to 6 bases and at J to 2 bases, leaving 10 bases not matched to a gene. Germline V gene data show CDR1 as SNHLY and CDR2 as FYNNEI. CDR3 length: 15 residues. Using RNA transcripts, the TCR beta CDR3 regions were amplified. First-round RT-PCR relied on HTBI primers, and a second-round multiplex PCR came next. TCRdb itself ran the multiplex PCR reads through MiXCR, one entry per CDR3 protein. The sample consists of a few hundred thousand distinct CDR3 sequences, approximately 18% of them appearing once. This sequence was found in an adult woman with stable Graves' hyperthyroidism. The chain couples TRBV2 to TRBJ2-7, with 7 bases identical to TRBD2. The source material was peripheral blood. CDR3 region: CASSPRPSGTYEQYL. In nucleotides, the CDR3 is TGTGCCAGCAGCCCCCGTCCTAGCGGCACCTACGAGCAGTACCTC.